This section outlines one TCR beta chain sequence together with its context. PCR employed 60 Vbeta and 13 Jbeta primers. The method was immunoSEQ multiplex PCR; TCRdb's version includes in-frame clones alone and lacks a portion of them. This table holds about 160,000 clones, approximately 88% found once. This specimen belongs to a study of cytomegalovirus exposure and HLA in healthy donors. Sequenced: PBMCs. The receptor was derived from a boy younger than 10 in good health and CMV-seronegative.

The CDR3 DNA reads TGTGCCAGCAGCCCCCGGACAGGGGTTGCGGTCGCTGGAAACACCATATATTTT. The encoded protein is CASSPRTGVAVAGNTIYF. J is TRBJ1-3 and V is TRBV7-2; TRBD1 aligns across 9 bases. J lost 2 bases, V lost 5 bases, and 13 bases had no gene match. Looked up from germline, CDR1 is SGHTA and CDR2 is FQGNSA. This CDR3 has 18 amino acids.